The 5 T cell receptor beta chains reported below all come from one sample, sequenced in a study of regulatory T cells in long-lasting Graves disease. The time point here: persistent/refractory GD, antithyroid drugs over 5 years with positive TRAb. PBMC-extracted RNA yielded the TCR library. Building the TCR beta libraries relied on iRepertoire HTBI primers, and CDR3 regions underwent Arm-PCR. Via MiXCR, TCRdb re-called the multiplex PCR reads, giving one row per CDR3 protein. The sample yields 400,000 or so distinct CDR3 sequences, less than 25% seen once. The sample in question was peripheral blood mononuclear cells (PBMCs), obtained when the disease was refractory, from a patient treated with antithyroid drugs. Every receptor here comes from a female donor with Graves disease.

This chain links TRBV27 with TRBJ1-5; possible D gene TRBD1, 5 bases. The germline V and J ends were trimmed by 0 bases and 7 bases, with 10 bases remaining between them. CDR1 is MNHEY and CDR2 is SMNVEV in the germline V gene (reference sequence). The CDR3 extends over 14 amino acids. This CDR3 reads CASSLSSGRQPQHF. For the CDR3, the DNA is TGTGCCAGCAGTTTATCCTCAGGGCGACAGCCCCAGCATTTT.

The chain combines TRBV6-1 with TRBJ2-2; 11 bases agree with TRBD2. The CDR3 covers 17 residues. The J segment lost 2 bases and the V segment lost 4 bases, leaving 6 bases of the junction unmatched. Germline assignment: CDR1 MNHNS and CDR2 SASEGT. The CDR3 region is CASSGIRLAGNTGELFF. The CDR3 region has the DNA TGTGCCAGCAGTGGAATCCGACTAGCGGGAAACACCGGGGAGCTGTTTTTT.

This clonotype was counted at least ten times. J is TRBJ1-2 and V is TRBV6-5, with 8 positions matching TRBD1. The CDR3 extends over 12 amino acids. Germline assignment: CDR1 MNHEY and CDR2 SVGAGI. Trimming took 4 bases from V and 9 from J; bases not matched to a gene: 4. The CDR3 is CASSSDRVRYTF. The CDR3 region has the DNA TGTGCCAGCAGTTCGGACAGGGTGCGCTACACCTTC.

This clonotype occurred a few times. This chain uses TRBV7-2 with TRBJ1-1; 7 bases line up with TRBD1. The ends lost 4 bases at V and 5 bases at J; junction bases unmatched: 13. The germline V gene has CDR1 SGHTA and CDR2 FQGNSA. The CDR3 has 16 residues. CDR3 DNA sequence: TGTGCCAGCAGCTCACTAAGGGGGCCCCCAGGAACTGAAGCTTTCTTT. Its translation: CASSSLRGPPGTEAFF. The variable domain in full, with the rest retrieved from reference TRBV7-2 and TRBJ1-1, is GAGVSQSPSNKVTEKGKDVELRCDPISGHTALYWYRQSLGQGLEFLIYFQGNSAPDKSGLPSDRFSAERTGGSVSTLTIQRTQQEDSAVYLCASSSLRGPPGTEAFFGQGTRLTVV.

CDR3 amino acids: CSASNRGRKDTQYF. CDR3 sequence (DNA): TGCAGTGCTTCAAACAGGGGGCGCAAGGATACGCAGTATTTT. This chain links TRBV20-1 with TRBJ2-3; 9 bases are a match to TRBD1. Germline CDR1 and CDR2: DFQATT and SNEGSKA (reference sequence). This CDR3 has 14 amino acids. V trimming: 5 bases; J trimming: 6 bases; junction bases outside the gene matches: 9.